This TCR beta chain came from a study of blood T cell repertoires in COVID-19. For the study at large: Whether acute or convalescent, the COVID-19 samples came from the United States, Italy and Spain. PBMCs, B-cell-depleted T cells, or T cells provided the cDNA or gDNA that made up the material.

V was cut by 3 bases and J by 1 base, with 7 bases left in between. CDR1 and CDR2 (germline): MNHEY, SMNVEV (reference sequence). There are 15 residues in the CDR3. Authors' data handling: Estimation of nucleated cell counts was performed using reference gene primer amplification. Produced via immunoSEQ multiplex PCR; TCRdb's table is partial and in-frame only. D and trimming were read from the DNA, whereas the V and J calls and clone size are those reported in that table. The sample carries approximately 210,000 clones, about 88% recorded once. This clone was seen only a few times. V is TRBV27 and J is TRBJ2-6; no definite D call. The sequence derives from a woman aged 35 to 49 who had recovered from COVID-19. The specimen was peripheral blood. CDR3 loop: CASSFSASGANVLTF. CDR3 DNA sequence: TGTGCCAGCAGTTTCTCAGCGTCTGGGGCCAACGTCCTGACTTTC.